The 22 T cell receptor beta chains listed next were all sequenced from one sample in a study of beta chain features in type 1 diabetes (dated by TCRdb to between 2017 and 2018). General findings and caveats noted by the study authors: Type 1 diabetes patients showed a moderate but significant shortening of TCRB CDR3 length in all four CD4+ subsets.

For these TCRs, the target antigens are not known. Libraries were prepared through the immunoSEQ multiplex PCR assay. All of the isolated RNA was reverse transcribed with the High Capacity cDNA Reverse Transcription Kit, so expressed TCRB transcripts were sequenced. In its TCRdb copy, this immuneACCESS table keeps in-frame sequences only and misses some clones. Where compared with another copy, unresolved V genes explain less than half of these, and the others have no known cause. Counted in this sample were 300,000 to 400,000 clones; roughly 14% of them appeared once. The top ten clonotypes cover roughly 0.015% of the sample. The sample consisted of naive CD4+ T cells from blood. Interpreted using the paper, the cell subset or site label stands for: true naive CD4+ T cells. The origin of the receptors is a woman aged 18-29 years with type 1 diabetes.

This clone was seen a few times. The chain is built from TRBV27 and TRBJ1-2; 7 nucleotides match TRBD1. This CDR3 has 14 residues. Germline V gene sequence: CDR1 MNHEY, CDR2 SMNVEV (reference sequence). J lost 2 bases, V lost 2 bases, and 2 bases had no gene match. CDR3 DNA: TGTGCCAGCAGTTTAGTGGGACAGAACTATGGCTACACCTTC. It encodes CASSLVGQNYGYTF.

This clone occurred a few times. The sample contains more than one DNA sequence encoding this CDR3. This rearrangement joins TRBV7-9 to TRBJ2-1, with TRBD2 identical over 10 bases. After removal of 3 bases from V and 4 bases from J, the junction contained 3 bases not matched to a gene. From germline, CDR1 is SEHNR and CDR2 FQNEAQ (reference sequence). The CDR3 loop spans 15 amino acids. Here the CDR3 reads CASSLVLAGYNEQFF. CDR3 sequence (DNA): TGTGCCAGCAGCTTGGTACTAGCGGGGTACAATGAGCAGTTCTTC.

This clone appeared a few times. The chain links TRBV30 to TRBJ1-2; D is uncertain. With 5 bases removed from V and 4 bases from J, the gap between germline ends came to 20 bases. CDR3 length: 15 amino acids. CDR1 and CDR2 (germline): GTSNPN, SVGIG (reference sequence). This CDR3 reads CAWGREYTRGYGYTF. The CDR3 DNA follows: TGTGCCTGGGGGAGGGAATACACCCGGGGCTATGGCTACACCTTC. The full variable domain, rest sourced from reference TRBV30 and TRBJ1-2, is SQTIHQWPATLVQPVGSPLSLECTVEGTSNPNLYWYRQAAGRGLQLLFYSVGIGQISSEVPQNLSASRPQDRQFILSSKKLLLSDSGFYLCAWGREYTRGYGYTFGSGTRLTVV.

The gene calls are TRBV25-1 and TRBJ2-5; D is perhaps TRBD2 (5 bases). CDR1 and CDR2 (germline): MGHDK, SYGVNS. Deletions cut 5 bases from V and 5 bases from J, with 21 bases between. The CDR3 contains 16 residues. The CDR3 sequence is CASSRPRDAIRETQYF. CDR3 nucleotides: TGTGCCAGCAGTCGGCCGAGGGATGCCATCCGGGAGACCCAGTACTTC.

This sequence joins TRBV6-5 and TRBJ2-2, with no clear D. Germline-derived CDR1 and CDR2 are MNHEY and SVGAGI. V gave up 3 bases and J gave up 0 bases, with 5 bases separating them. The CDR3 has 14 residues. CDR3 coding DNA: TGTGCCAGCAGTTATGGCCCGAACACCGGGGAGCTGTTTTTT. Its protein product is CASSYGPNTGELFF.

The chain is built from TRBV5-8 and TRBJ1-5; D perhaps matches TRBD1 (5 bases). In germline, CDR1 is SGHTS, CDR2 YDEGEE. CDR3 size: 17 residues. V was cut by 0 bases and J by 2 bases, with 15 bases left in between. The CDR3 here is CASSLVWGGGGNQPQHF. Written as DNA, the CDR3 is TGTGCCAGCAGCTTGGTCTGGGGGGGAGGGGGCAATCAGCCCCAGCATTTT.

J is TRBJ1-1 and V is TRBV5-1; 7 nucleotides match TRBD1. The CDR3 extends over 15 amino acids. From germline, CDR1 is SGHRS and CDR2 YFSETQ. Unmatched junction bases numbered 5, after V lost 3 bases and J lost 0 bases. The CDR3 DNA sequence: TGCGCCAGCAGCTGGGGGGACAGCATGAACACTGAAGCTTTCTTT. Its protein product is CASSWGDSMNTEAFF. Variable domain in full (rest from reference TRBV5-1 and TRBJ1-1): KAGVTQTPRYLIKTRGQQVTLSCSPISGHRSVSWYQQTPGQGLQFLFEYFSETQRNKGNFPGRFSGRQFSNSRSEMNVSTLELGDSALYLCASSWGDSMNTEAFFGQGTRLTVV.

This chain joins TRBV4-1 and TRBJ2-2, with 9 bases aligning to TRBD2. This CDR3 has 16 residues. The junction had 3 bases not matched to a gene; V was cut back by 3 bases and J by 1 base. CDR1 MGHRA and CDR2 YSYEKL come from the germline V gene. The DNA for the CDR3 is TGCGCCAGCAGCCACATTAGCGGGAGGAACACCGGGGAGCTGTTTTTT. Its protein is CASSHISGRNTGELFF.

The V call is TRBV7-2, the J call TRBJ2-3; 8 nucleotides match TRBD2. The CDR3 sequence is 14 residues long. The trim removed 3 bases at V and 2 bases at J, leaving 1 base unmatched. The V gene's germline CDR1 is SGHTA and CDR2 FQGNSA. CDR3 in amino acids: CASSLTSDTDTQYF. Here the CDR3 DNA reads TGTGCCAGCAGCTTGACTAGCGACACAGATACGCAGTATTTT.

This clone was detected only a few times. This chain links TRBV7-9 with TRBJ1-4, with D tentatively TRBD1 (6 bases). The CDR3 loop spans 15 amino acids. Germline V lookup: CDR1 SEHNR, CDR2 FQNEAQ (reference sequence). V gave up 5 bases and J gave up 6 bases, with 16 bases separating them. In DNA form, the CDR3 reads TGTGCCAGCAGCCCATCGCAGGGGATTTATGAAAAACTGTTTTTT. This codes for CASSPSQGIYEKLFF.

This clone was observed a handful of times. This chain links TRBV30 with TRBJ2-5, with TRBD2 identical over 13 bases. This CDR3 has 15 amino acids. CDR1 and CDR2 from the germline V gene are GTSNPN and SVGIG (reference sequence). Trimming at V came to 3 bases and at J to 3 bases, leaving 4 bases not matched to a gene. CDR3 DNA sequence: TGTGCCTGGAGCGCCGGACTAGCGGGAGAAGAGACCCAGTACTTC. It is translated as CAWSAGLAGEETQYF.

This clone occurred a few times. This chain links TRBV28 with TRBJ1-2; D unclear. V was shortened by 8 bases and J by 8 bases, with 9 bases between the two germline ends. CDR1 and CDR2 (germline): MDHEN, SYDVKM. This CDR3 is 10 amino acids long. The CDR3 loop is CASGLRGYTF. CDR3 nucleotides: TGTGCCAGCGGACTTCGGGGCTACACCTTC.

The V and J genes are TRBV23-1 and TRBJ2-5; possible D gene TRBD2, 6 bases. TRBV23-1 falls under the ORF class, with uncertain function. The CDR3 contains 20 residues. V was pared by 0 bases and J by 2 bases, with 25 bases between. CDR3 DNA sequence: TGCGCCAGCAGTCAATCTAGCCCTCAGGAGGGTACGGGAGAGCAAGAGACCCAGTACTTC. It encodes CASSQSSPQEGTGEQETQYF.

The gene calls are TRBV6-1 and TRBJ2-1; possibly TRBD2 for D (6 bases). Germline assignment: CDR1 MNHNS and CDR2 SASEGT. Trimming removed 7 bases at V and 3 bases at J, with 16 bases between. CDR3 length: 15 amino acids. The CDR3 loop is CASINRRLVYNEQFF. The CDR3 bases are TGTGCCAGCATAAACAGGAGACTAGTCTACAATGAGCAGTTCTTC.

The table lists this clone with a count of one. The CDR3 loop is CASRGLAGDSTDTQYF. In DNA form, the CDR3 reads TGTGCCAGCAGGGGTCTAGCGGGAGACAGCACAGATACGCAGTATTTT. The chain combines TRBV4-2 with TRBJ2-3, with 10 bases that match TRBD2. CDR1 is LGHNA and CDR2 is YNFKEQ in the germline V gene. V was pared by 6 bases and J by 0 bases, with 6 bases of the junction left unmatched. The length of the CDR3 is 16 residues.

This clone has a single count. The chain links TRBV27 to TRBJ1-5; no definite D call. CDR3 length: 14 residues. The V and J ends lost 5 bases and 0 bases respectively, with 8 bases between them. CDR1 MNHEY and CDR2 SMNVEV come from the germline V gene (reference sequence). The CDR3 here is CASSPRVSNQPQHF. CDR3 in DNA: TGTGCCAGCAGTCCACGGGTTAGCAATCAGCCCCAGCATTTT.

This clone was picked up a small number of times. V usage is TRBV5-1 and J usage is TRBJ2-5, with 8 nucleotides matching TRBD1. The CDR3 consists of 17 residues. Unmatched junction bases numbered 13, after V lost 4 bases and J lost 2 bases. Germline V gene sequence: CDR1 SGHRS, CDR2 YFSETQ. CDR3 coding DNA: TGCGCCAGCAGCGACGGACAGGGTTTAGTAGGTCAAGAGACCCAGTACTTC. Its protein is CASSDGQGLVGQETQYF.

The rearrangement uses TRBV27 and TRBJ1-2; D gene uncertain. V gave up 0 bases and J gave up 0 bases, with 8 bases separating them. Germline V gives CDR1 MNHEY, CDR2 SMNVEV (reference sequence). The CDR3 runs 15 residues. The DNA for the CDR3 is TGTGCCAGCAGTTTATCACCCAGGACTAACTATGGCTACACCTTC. Its protein product is CASSLSPRTNYGYTF.

This clone was detected a few times. At one of its ends the junction is not consistent with the germline gene, which may arise from a read error. The chain is built from TRBV5-4 and TRBJ2-1; 10 bases are shared with TRBD2. Germline lookup yields CDR1 SGHNT and CDR2 YYREEE (reference sequence). The CDR3 consists of 13 residues. The CDR3 protein is CAAGGPFSDEQFF. For the CDR3, the DNA is TGCGCAGCGGGAGGGCCTTTTTCGGATGAGCAGTTCTTC.

This rearrangement joins TRBV10-3 to TRBJ1-5; 10 nucleotides align to TRBD1. This CDR3 has 14 residues. V gave up 6 bases and J gave up 7 bases; unmatched junction bases: 6. Germline CDR1 is ENHRY and CDR2 is SYGVKD. The CDR3 DNA follows: TGTGCCATCAGCTCCTGGGACAGGGGACAGCCCCAGCATTTT. Its protein is CAISSWDRGQPQHF.

The CDR3 region has the DNA TGTGCCAGCAGTTTAGGGGGCGCGAAACCCACTGAAGCTTTCTTT. Translating gives CASSLGGAKPTEAFF. The chain carries TRBV28 and TRBJ1-1; a possible D gene is TRBD1 (6 bases). The CDR3 spans 15 residues. The V end lost 2 bases, the J end lost 4 bases, and 14 bases lay between the germline ends. Germline V gives CDR1 MDHEN, CDR2 SYDVKM.

V and J are TRBV7-2 and TRBJ1-4, with no clear D. V gave up 0 bases and J gave up 4 bases, with 9 bases separating them. This CDR3 is built from 15 residues. CDR1 and CDR2 (germline): SGHTA, FQGNSA. The CDR3 sequence: CASSLAQVLNEKLFF. In nucleotides, the CDR3 is TGTGCCAGCAGCTTAGCTCAGGTCCTTAATGAAAAACTGTTTTTT.